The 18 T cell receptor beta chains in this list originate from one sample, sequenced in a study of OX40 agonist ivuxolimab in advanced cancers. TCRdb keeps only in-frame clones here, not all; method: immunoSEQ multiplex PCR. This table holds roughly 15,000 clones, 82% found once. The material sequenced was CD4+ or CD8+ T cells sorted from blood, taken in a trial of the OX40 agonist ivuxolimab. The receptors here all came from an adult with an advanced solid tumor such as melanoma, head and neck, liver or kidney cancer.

The DNA for the CDR3 is TGCGCCAGCAGCCAGGGGACAGGGTATGAGACCCAGTACTTC. Protein product: CASSQGTGYETQYF. V usage is TRBV4-1 and J usage is TRBJ2-5, with 9 bases aligning to TRBD1. The V and J ends lost 3 bases and 5 bases, in that order; junction bases with no gene match: 4. This CDR3 spans 14 amino acids. The germline gives CDR1 MGHRA, CDR2 YSYEKL.

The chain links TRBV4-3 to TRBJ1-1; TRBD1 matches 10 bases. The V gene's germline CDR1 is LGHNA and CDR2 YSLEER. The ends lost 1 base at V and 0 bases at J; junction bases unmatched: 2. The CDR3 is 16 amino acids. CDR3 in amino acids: CASSQGQGAMNTEAFF. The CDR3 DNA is TGCGCCAGCAGCCAAGGACAGGGGGCTATGAACACTGAAGCTTTCTTT.

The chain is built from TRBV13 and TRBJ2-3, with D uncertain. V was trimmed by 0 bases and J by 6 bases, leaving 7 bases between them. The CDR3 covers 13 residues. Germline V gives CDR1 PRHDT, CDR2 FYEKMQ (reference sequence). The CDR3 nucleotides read TGTGCCAGCAGCTTAGGAACAAGGGATACGCAGTATTTT. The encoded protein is CASSLGTRDTQYF.

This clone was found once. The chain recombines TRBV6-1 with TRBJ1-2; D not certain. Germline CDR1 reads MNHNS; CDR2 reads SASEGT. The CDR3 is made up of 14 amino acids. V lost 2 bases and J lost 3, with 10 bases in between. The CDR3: CASSELAGHYGYTF. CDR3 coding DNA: TGTGCCAGCAGTGAACTCGCAGGCCACTATGGCTACACCTTC.

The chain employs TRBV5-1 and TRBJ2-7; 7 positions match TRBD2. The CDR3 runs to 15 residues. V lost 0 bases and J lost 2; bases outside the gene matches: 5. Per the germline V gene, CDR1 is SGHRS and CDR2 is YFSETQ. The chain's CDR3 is CASSLGLAGPYEQYF. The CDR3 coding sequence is TGCGCCAGCAGCTTGGGACTAGCAGGACCCTACGAGCAGTACTTC. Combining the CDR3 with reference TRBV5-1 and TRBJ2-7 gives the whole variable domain KAGVTQTPRYLIKTRGQQVTLSCSPISGHRSVSWYQQTPGQGLQFLFEYFSETQRNKGNFPGRFSGRQFSNSRSEMNVSTLELGDSALYLCASSLGLAGPYEQYFGPGTRLTVT.

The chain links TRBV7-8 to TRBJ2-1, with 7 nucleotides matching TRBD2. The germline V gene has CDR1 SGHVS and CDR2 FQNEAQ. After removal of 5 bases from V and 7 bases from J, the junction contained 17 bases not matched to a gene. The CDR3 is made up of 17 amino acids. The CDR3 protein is CASSVLGLSPRGNEQFF. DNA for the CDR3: TGTGCCAGCAGCGTGCTGGGACTATCCCCGAGGGGTAATGAGCAGTTCTTC.

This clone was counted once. This CDR3 is CRTNYGYTF. CDR3 DNA: TGCAGGACTAACTATGGCTACACCTTC. The chain recombines TRBV20-1 with TRBJ1-2; D gene unclear. This CDR3 is built from 9 residues. Germline V CDR1 and CDR2: DFQATT, SNEGSKA (reference sequence).

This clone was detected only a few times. The CDR3 DNA sequence: TGTGCCAGCAGCTTGGCCTCGCAGGGACCGTATCAGCCCCAGCATTTT. This codes for CASSLASQGPYQPQHF. The rearrangement links TRBV11-2 to TRBJ1-5; possibly TRBD1 for D (5 bases). The CDR3 loop spans 16 amino acids. CDR1 is SGHAT, CDR2 FQNNGV, per germline. Trimming left V 3 bases short and J 5 bases short, with 17 bases between.

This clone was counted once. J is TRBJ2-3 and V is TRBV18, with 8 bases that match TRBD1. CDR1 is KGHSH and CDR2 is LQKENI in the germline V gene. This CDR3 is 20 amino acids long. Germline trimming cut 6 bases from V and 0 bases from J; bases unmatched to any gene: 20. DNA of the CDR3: TGTGCCAGCTCCCCCATCGAAGGACAGGGTGTTCGAACTAGCACAGATACGCAGTATTTT. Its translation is CASSPIEGQGVRTSTDTQYF.

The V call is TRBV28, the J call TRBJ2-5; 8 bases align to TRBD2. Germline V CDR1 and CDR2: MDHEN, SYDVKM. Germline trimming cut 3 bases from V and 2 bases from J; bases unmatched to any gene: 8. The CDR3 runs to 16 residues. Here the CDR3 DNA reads TGTGCCAGCAGTTTTGACATAGCGGGGAAACAAGAGACCCAGTACTTC. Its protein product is CASSFDIAGKQETQYF.

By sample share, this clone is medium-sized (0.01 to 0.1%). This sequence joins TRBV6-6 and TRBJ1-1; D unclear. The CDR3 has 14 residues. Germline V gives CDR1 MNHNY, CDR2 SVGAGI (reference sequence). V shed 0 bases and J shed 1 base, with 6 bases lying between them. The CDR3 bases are TGTGCCAGCAGTTACTCGTATGGGAACACTGAAGCTTTCTTT. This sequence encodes CASSYSYGNTEAFF.

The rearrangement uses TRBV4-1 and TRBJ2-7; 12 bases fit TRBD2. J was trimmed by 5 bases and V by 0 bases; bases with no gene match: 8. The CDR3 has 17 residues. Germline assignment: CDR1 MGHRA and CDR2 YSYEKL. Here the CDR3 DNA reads TGCGCCAGCAGCCAAGATGGCGCTAGCGGGAGGGCCGACGAGCAGTACTTC. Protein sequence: CASSQDGASGRADEQYF.

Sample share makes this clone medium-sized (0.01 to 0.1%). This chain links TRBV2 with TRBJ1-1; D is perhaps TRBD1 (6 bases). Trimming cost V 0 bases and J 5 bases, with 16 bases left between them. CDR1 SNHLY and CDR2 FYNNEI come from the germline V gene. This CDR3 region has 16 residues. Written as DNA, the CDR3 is TGTGCCAGCAGTGAAGCGCCGAGGGGGTGGGGGACTGAAGCTTTCTTT. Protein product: CASSEAPRGWGTEAFF.

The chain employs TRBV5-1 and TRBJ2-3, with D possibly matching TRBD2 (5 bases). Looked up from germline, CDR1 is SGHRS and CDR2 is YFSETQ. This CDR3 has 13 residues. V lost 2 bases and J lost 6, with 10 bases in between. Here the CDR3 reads CASSFGDWDTQYF. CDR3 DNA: TGCGCCAGCAGCTTCGGGGATTGGGATACGCAGTATTTT.

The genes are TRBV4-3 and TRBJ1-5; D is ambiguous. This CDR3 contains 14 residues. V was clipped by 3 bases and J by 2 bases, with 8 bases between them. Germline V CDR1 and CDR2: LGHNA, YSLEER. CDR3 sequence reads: CASSQEARNQPQHF. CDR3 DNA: TGCGCCAGCAGCCAGGAGGCTCGCAATCAGCCCCAGCATTTT.

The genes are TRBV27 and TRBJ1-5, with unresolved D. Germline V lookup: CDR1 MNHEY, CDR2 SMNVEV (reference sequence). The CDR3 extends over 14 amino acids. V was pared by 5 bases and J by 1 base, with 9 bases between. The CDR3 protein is CASSSLMSNQPQHF. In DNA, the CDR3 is TGTGCCAGCAGTAGCCTAATGAGCAATCAGCCCCAGCATTTT.

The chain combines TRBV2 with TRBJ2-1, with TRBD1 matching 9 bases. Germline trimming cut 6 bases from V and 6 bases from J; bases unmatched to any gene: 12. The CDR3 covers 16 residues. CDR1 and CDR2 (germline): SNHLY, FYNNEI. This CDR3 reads CASRMAEGQGFNEQFF. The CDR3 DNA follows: TGTGCCAGCAGGATGGCAGAGGGACAGGGTTTCAATGAGCAGTTCTTC.

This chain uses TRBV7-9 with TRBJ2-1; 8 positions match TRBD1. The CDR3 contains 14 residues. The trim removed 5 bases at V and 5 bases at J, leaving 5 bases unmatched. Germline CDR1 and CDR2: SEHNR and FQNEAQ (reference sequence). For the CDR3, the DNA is TGTGCCAGCAGCGGACAGGGTAGACACAATGAGCAGTTCTTC. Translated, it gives CASSGQGRHNEQFF.